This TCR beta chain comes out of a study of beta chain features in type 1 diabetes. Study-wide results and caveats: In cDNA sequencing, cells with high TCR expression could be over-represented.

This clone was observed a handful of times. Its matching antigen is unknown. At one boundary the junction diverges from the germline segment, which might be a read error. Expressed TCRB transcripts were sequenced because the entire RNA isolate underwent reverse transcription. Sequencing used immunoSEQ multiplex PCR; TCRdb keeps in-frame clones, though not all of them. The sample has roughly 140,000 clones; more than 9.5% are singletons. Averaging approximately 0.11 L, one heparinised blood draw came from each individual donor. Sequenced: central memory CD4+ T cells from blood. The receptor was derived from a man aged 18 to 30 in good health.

Written as DNA, the CDR3 is TGTGCCAGCAGCCCAGGCCTCCAAGGGACCCAGTACTTC. Translation gives CASSPGLQGTQYF. V and J are TRBV7-3 and TRBJ2-5; D is unresolved. The germline gives CDR1 SGHTA, CDR2 FQGTGA. The CDR3 loop spans 13 amino acids.